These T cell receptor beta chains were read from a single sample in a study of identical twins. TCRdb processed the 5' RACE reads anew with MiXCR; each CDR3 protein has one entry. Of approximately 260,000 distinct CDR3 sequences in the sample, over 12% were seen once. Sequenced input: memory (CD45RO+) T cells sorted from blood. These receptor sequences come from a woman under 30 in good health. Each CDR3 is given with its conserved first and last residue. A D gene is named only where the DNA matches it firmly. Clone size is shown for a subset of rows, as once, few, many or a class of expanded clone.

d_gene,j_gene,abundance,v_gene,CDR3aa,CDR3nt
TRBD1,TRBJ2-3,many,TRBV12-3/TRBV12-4,CASSQDRATDTQYF,TGTGCCAGCAGCCAAGACAGGGCCACAGATACGCAGTATTTT
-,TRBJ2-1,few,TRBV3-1,CASSPIVHTNEQFF,TGTGCCAGCAGCCCAATAGTACACACGAATGAGCAGTTCTTC
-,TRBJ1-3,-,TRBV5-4,CASSEGGFSGNTIYF,TGTGCCAGCAGCGAGGGAGGCTTCTCTGGAAACACCATATATTTT
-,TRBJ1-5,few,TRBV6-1,CASRPDGTSNQPQHF,TGTGCCAGCAGACCCGACGGGACAAGCAATCAGCCCCAGCATTTT
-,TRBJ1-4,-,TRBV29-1,CSVLRGSNEKLFF,TGCAGCGTACTTAGGGGGTCTAATGAAAAACTGTTTTTT
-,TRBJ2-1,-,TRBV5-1,CASSLALGAFNEQFF,TGCGCCAGCAGCTTGGCCCTCGGGGCTTTCAATGAGCAGTTCTTC
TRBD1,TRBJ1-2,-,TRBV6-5,CASSSLFTGDGFNGYTF,TGTGCCAGCAGTTCTTTATTTACAGGGGATGGTTTTAATGGCTACACCTTC
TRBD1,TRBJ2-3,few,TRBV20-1,CSATDRGGDTQYF,TGCAGTGCAACGGACAGGGGAGGAGATACGCAGTATTTT
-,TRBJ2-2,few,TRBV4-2,CASSQVTQNTGELFF,TGTGCCAGCAGCCAAGTGACCCAGAACACCGGGGAGCTGTTTTTT
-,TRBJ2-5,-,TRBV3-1,CASSQLGRGETQYF,TGTGCCAGCAGCCAGCTCGGGAGAGGTGAGACCCAGTACTTC
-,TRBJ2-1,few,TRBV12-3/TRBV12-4,CASTPGVRRYNEQFF,TGTGCCAGCACCCCGGGGGTCCGACGGTACAATGAGCAGTTCTTC
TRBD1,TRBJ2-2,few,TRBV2,CASSLQGIGNTGELFF,TGTGCCAGCAGCCTACAGGGGATAGGGAACACCGGGGAGCTGTTTTTT
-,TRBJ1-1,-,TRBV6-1,CASSEVAARGTEAFF,TGTGCCAGCAGTGAAGTGGCAGCGAGGGGCACTGAAGCTTTCTTT
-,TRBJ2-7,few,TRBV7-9,CASSLTGSGAYEQYF,TGTGCCAGCAGCTTAACAGGGTCGGGGGCCTACGAGCAGTACTTC
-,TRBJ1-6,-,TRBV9,CASSVGQENSPLHF,TGTGCCAGCAGCGTAGGACAAGAGAATTCACCCCTCCACTTT
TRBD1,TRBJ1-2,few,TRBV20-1,CSASPTGGEGYTF,TGCAGTGCTAGCCCGACAGGGGGCGAAGGCTACACCTTC
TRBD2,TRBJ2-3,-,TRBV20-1,CSAPFGGRSTDTQYF,TGCAGTGCTCCATTCGGCGGGAGGAGCACAGATACGCAGTATTTT
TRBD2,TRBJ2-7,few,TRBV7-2,CASSLEREVGEQYF,TGTGCCAGCAGCTTAGAGCGGGAGGTAGGGGAGCAGTACTTC
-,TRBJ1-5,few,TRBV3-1,CASSQDGGGGQPQHF,TGTGCCAGCAGCCAAGATGGGGGGGGTGGACAGCCCCAGCATTTT
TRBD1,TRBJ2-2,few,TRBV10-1,CASSGAIPGQTLPGELFF,TGCGCCAGCAGTGGGGCCATCCCGGGACAGACCCTCCCCGGGGAGCTGTTTTTT
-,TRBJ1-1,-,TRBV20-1,CSARVSGLLNTEAFF,TGCAGTGCTAGAGTCTCAGGATTACTGAACACTGAAGCTTTCTTT
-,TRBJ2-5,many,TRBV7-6,CASSLSHSGSRETQYF,TGTGCCAGCAGCTTATCCCACTCGGGTTCGCGTGAGACCCAGTACTTC
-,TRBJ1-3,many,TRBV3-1,CASSQVLGVGNTIYF,TGTGCCAGCAGCCAAGTTCTGGGGGTCGGAAACACCATATATTTT
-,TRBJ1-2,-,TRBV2,CASIPGWTGLDGYTF,TGTGCCAGCATACCCGGGTGGACGGGATTGGATGGCTACACCTTC
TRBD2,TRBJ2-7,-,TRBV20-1,CSAISGGAQYEQYF,TGCAGTGCTATCAGCGGGGGGGCCCAATACGAGCAGTACTTC
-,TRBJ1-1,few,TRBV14,CASSRTSETEAFF,TGTGCCAGCAGTCGAACAAGCGAGACTGAAGCTTTCTTT
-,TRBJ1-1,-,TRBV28,CASSREGMGTEAFF,TGTGCCAGCAGTCGCGAAGGGATGGGGACTGAAGCTTTCTTT
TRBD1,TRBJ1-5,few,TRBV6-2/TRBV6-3,CASSPRTGLFNQPQHF,TGTGCCAGCAGTCCCCGGACAGGGCTGTTCAATCAGCCCCAGCATTTT
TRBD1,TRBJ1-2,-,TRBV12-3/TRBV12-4,CASSAGTGGMNYGYTF,TGTGCCAGCAGCGCCGGGACAGGGGGCATGAACTATGGCTACACCTTC
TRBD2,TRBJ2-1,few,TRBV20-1,CSARRPSGMQSSYNEQFF,TGCAGTGCTAGACGGCCTAGCGGGATGCAGAGCTCCTACAATGAGCAGTTCTTC
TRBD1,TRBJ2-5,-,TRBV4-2,CASSGYGQVQETQYF,TGTGCCAGCAGCGGCTACGGACAGGTCCAAGAGACCCAGTACTTC
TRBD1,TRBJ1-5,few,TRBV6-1,CASSPTGGRNQPQHF,TGTGCCAGCAGTCCTACAGGGGGCCGCAATCAGCCCCAGCATTTT
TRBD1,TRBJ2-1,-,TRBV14,CGSSQVLTRTGGRGEQFF,TGTGGCAGCAGCCAAGTCCTGACGCGGACAGGGGGCCGGGGTGAGCAGTTCTTC
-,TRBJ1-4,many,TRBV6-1,CASSFDQGGKLFF,TGTGCCAGCAGCTTCGACCAGGGCGGAAAACTGTTTTTT
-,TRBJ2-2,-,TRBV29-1,CSVGKAGGELFF,TGCAGCGTTGGGAAAGCGGGCGGGGAGCTGTTTTTT
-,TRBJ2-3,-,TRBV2,CASSRSTGTDTQYF,TGTGCCAGCAGTCGATCAACAGGGACAGATACGCAGTATTTT
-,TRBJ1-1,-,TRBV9,CASSRGGVTEAFF,TGTGCCAGCAGCCGGGGGGGAGTCACTGAAGCTTTCTTT
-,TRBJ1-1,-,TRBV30,CAWSKGSDTEAFF,TGTGCCTGGAGTAAAGGTTCCGACACTGAAGCTTTCTTT
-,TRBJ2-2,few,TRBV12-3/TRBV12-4,CASRLAQNTGELFF,TGTGCCAGCAGACTAGCCCAAAACACCGGGGAGCTGTTTTTT
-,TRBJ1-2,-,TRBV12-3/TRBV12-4,CASSYSPNYGYTF,TGTGCCAGCAGTTATTCCCCGAACTATGGCTACACCTTC
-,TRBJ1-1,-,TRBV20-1,CSASIFIEGLDAEAFF,TGCAGTGCTAGTATTTTTATTGAGGGCCTAGACGCTGAAGCTTTCTTT
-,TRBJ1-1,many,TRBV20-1,CSAMGTEAFF,TGCAGTGCTATGGGTACTGAAGCTTTCTTT
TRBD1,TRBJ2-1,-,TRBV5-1,CASSLEGAPYNEQFF,TGCGCCAGCAGCTTGGAGGGGGCCCCCTACAATGAGCAGTTCTTC
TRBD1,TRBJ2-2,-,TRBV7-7,CASRLGTGTNTGELFF,TGTGCCAGCAGATTGGGGACAGGGACGAACACCGGGGAGCTGTTTTTT
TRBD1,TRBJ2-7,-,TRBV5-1,CASSSGQGNREQYF,TGCGCCAGCAGCTCAGGACAGGGAAATAGGGAGCAGTACTTC
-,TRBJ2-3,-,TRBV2,CASSDVGTLDTQYF,TGTGCCAGCAGTGACGTCGGTACCCTAGATACGCAGTATTTT
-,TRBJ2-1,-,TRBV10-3,CAIGAGEVHNEQFF,TGTGCCATCGGGGCCGGGGAGGTTCACAATGAGCAGTTCTTC
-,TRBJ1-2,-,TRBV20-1,CSARETEYYGYTF,TGCAGTGCTAGAGAAACGGAATACTATGGCTACACCTTC
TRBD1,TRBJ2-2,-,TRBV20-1,CSARGQGLAAGELFF,TGCAGTGCTAGGGGACAGGGTCTCGCCGCCGGGGAGCTGTTTTTT
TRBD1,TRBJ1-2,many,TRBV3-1,CASSQADRGFYTF,TGTGCCAGCAGCCAAGCGGACAGGGGTTTCTACACCTTC
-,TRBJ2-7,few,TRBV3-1,CASSLRGEGDEQYF,TGTGCCAGCAGTCTCCGGGGAGAGGGAGACGAGCAGTACTTC
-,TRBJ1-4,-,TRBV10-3,CAISPMGEKLFF,TGTGCCATCAGTCCTATGGGGGAAAAACTGTTTTTT
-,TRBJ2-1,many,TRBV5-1,CASSLGTTYSDEQFF,TGCGCCAGCAGCTTGGGAACTACTTATTCCGATGAGCAGTTCTTC
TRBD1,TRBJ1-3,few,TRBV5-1,CASSSGSGQGKTIYF,TGCGCCAGCAGCTCGGGATCCGGACAGGGCAAGACCATATATTTT
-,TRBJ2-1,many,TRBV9,CASSVGREQFF,TGTGCCAGCAGCGTAGGTAGGGAGCAGTTCTTC